These 17 T cell receptor beta chains share one sample of origin, sequenced in a study of CD8+CD57+ T cells in acquired aplastic anemia. Sequencing involved patients with CD8+CD57+ cell expansion previously shown by flow cytometry. For CDR3 and TCR beta VDJ profiling, genomic DNA was the template used. TCRdb recomputed calls from the reads with MiXCR, one row per CDR3 protein. The sample shows approximately 80,000 distinct CDR3 sequences, roughly 70% of them seen only once. Sequencing was done on a sample of sorted CD4+, CD8+, or CD8+CD57+ T cells (not recorded which) from PBMCs. The source of these receptors is a human donor with aplastic anemia.

This clonotype has a handful of counts. V usage is TRBV20-1 and J usage is TRBJ2-1; TRBD1 is a possible D gene (7 bases). This CDR3 is built from 11 residues. Germline CDR1 and CDR2: DFQATT and SNEGSKA (reference sequence). Trimming left V 5 bases short and J 13 bases short, with 15 bases between. The CDR3 sequence is CSAPRQGLQFF. The CDR3 DNA reads as TGCAGTGCTCCCCGACAGGGACTTCAGTTCTTC.

The chain employs TRBV5-1 and TRBJ2-7; 11 bases match TRBD1. The V gene's germline CDR1 is SGHRS and CDR2 YFSETQ. V lost 3 bases and J lost 6; bases outside the gene matches: 5. The CDR3 runs to 14 residues. CDR3 bases: TGCGCCAGCAGCTGGGGGACAGGGGGTGGCGAGCAGTACTTC. Protein: CASSWGTGGGEQYF.

J is TRBJ2-7 and V is TRBV20-1; D is uncertain. The CDR3 consists of 14 residues. V was cut by 1 base and J by 7 bases, with 17 bases left in between. CDR1 and CDR2 from the germline V gene are DFQATT and SNEGSKA (reference sequence). CDR3 sequence reads: CSARAAVTSTEQYF. The CDR3 DNA reads as TGCAGTGCTAGAGCGGCGGTTACATCTACGGAGCAGTACTTC.

This rearrangement joins TRBV20-1 to TRBJ2-1; D is uncertain. V lost 8 bases to trimming and J lost 7 bases, with 15 bases between them. The CDR3 spans 12 residues. Germline CDR1 DFQATT, CDR2 SNEGSKA (reference sequence). CDR3 DNA: TGCAGTCCCAGGCAACTGGGGAATGAGCAGTTCTTC. Translating it yields CSPRQLGNEQFF.

The count of this clonotype is one. This chain uses TRBV7-2 with TRBJ2-7, with D hard to call. CDR3 length: 12 amino acids. The V end lost 5 bases, the J end lost 5 bases, and 10 bases lay between the germline ends. Germline V CDR1 and CDR2: SGHTA, FQGNSA. The CDR3 nucleotides read TGTGCCAGCAGCAGGTTTTGGGACGAGCAGTACTTC. Protein product: CASSRFWDEQYF.

The chain joins TRBV4-2 to TRBJ2-2, with D tentatively TRBD2 (5 bases). CDR1 and CDR2 from the germline V gene are LGHNA and YNFKEQ. Trimming removed 5 bases from V and 8 bases from J, with 12 bases in between. This CDR3 has 13 residues. The CDR3 is CASSLGSVGELFF. CDR3 sequence (DNA): TGTGCCAGCAGCTTAGGTAGCGTGGGGGAGCTGTTTTTT.

The chain carries TRBV7-2 and TRBJ1-2; TRBD1 matches at 7 bases. Germline CDR1 reads SGHTA; CDR2 reads FQGNSA. Germline trimming cut 1 base from V and 4 bases from J; bases unmatched to any gene: 6. The CDR3 runs 15 residues. The CDR3 sequence: CASSLGAGQSYGYTF. CDR3 in DNA: TGTGCCAGCAGCTTAGGGGCGGGACAGAGCTATGGCTACACCTTC.

This clonotype was counted only a few times. The J gene is TRBJ2-7, the V gene TRBV28, with D perhaps TRBD1 (6 bases). Germline loops: CDR1 MDHEN, CDR2 SYDVKM. The CDR3 sequence is 13 residues long. V was clipped by 7 bases and J by 4 bases, with 14 bases between them. CDR3 nucleotide sequence: TGTGCCAGCACTCCGGGACACAAGTACGAGCAGTACTTC. This encodes CASTPGHKYEQYF.

V and J are TRBV24-1 and TRBJ2-5, with a possible D match to TRBD2 (6 bases). The CDR3 consists of 13 residues. The germline V gene has CDR1 KGHDR and CDR2 SFDVKD. The V end was cut by 9 bases, the J end by 5 bases, with 15 bases between. DNA for the CDR3: TGTGCCACCGGAGGGGACCAAGGGGAGACCCAGTACTTC. It is translated as CATGGDQGETQYF.

V is TRBV7-9 and J is TRBJ1-1; unclear D gene. The CDR3 covers 13 residues. V lost 5 bases to trimming and J lost 5 bases, with 12 bases between them. From germline, CDR1 is SEHNR and CDR2 FQNEAQ (reference sequence). The CDR3: CASSQEGRTEAFF. CDR3 in DNA: TGTGCCAGCAGCCAAGAAGGGCGGACTGAAGCTTTCTTT. Full variable domain (outside the CDR3, taken from reference TRBV7-9 and TRBJ1-1): DTGVSQNPRHKITKRGQNVTFRCDPISEHNRLYWYRQTLGQGPEFLTYFQNEAQLEKSRLLSDRFSAERPKGSFSTLEIQRTEQGDSAMYLCASSQEGRTEAFFGQGTRLTVV.

This chain joins TRBV2 and TRBJ2-1; TRBD2 aligns across 9 bases. CDR3 length: 14 amino acids. Germline V gene sequence: CDR1 SNHLY, CDR2 FYNNEI. Germline trimming cut 9 bases from V and 2 bases from J; bases unmatched to any gene: 5. CDR3 amino acids: CARKAGGPYNEQFF. The CDR3 DNA is TGTGCCAGGAAGGCGGGGGGGCCCTACAATGAGCAGTTCTTC.

Of note for this clonotype: This may be a read error: a much more frequent sequence differs by one nucleotide. V usage is TRBV7-9 and J usage is TRBJ2-5; 7 bases match TRBD1. The germline V gene has CDR1 SEHNR and CDR2 FQNEAQ (reference sequence). This CDR3 is built from 14 residues. The CDR3 sequence: CASGGDGTEEAQYF. CDR3 nucleotides: TGTGCCAGCGGGGGAGACGGGACAGAAGAGGCCCAGTACTTC.

This chain joins TRBV20-1 and TRBJ1-5; maybe TRBD1 (5 bases). Trimming left V 7 bases short and J 7 bases short, with 14 bases between. The CDR3 spans 12 residues. Germline CDR1 reads DFQATT; CDR2 reads SNEGSKA (reference sequence). The CDR3 coding sequence is TGCAGTGTGACGGGGCTCGGCCAGCCCCAGCATTTT. This gives the protein CSVTGLGQPQHF.

The chain combines TRBV5-1 with TRBJ2-7, with 9 nucleotides matching TRBD2. CDR3 length: 14 amino acids. V lost 0 bases, J lost 3 bases, and 1 base stayed unmatched. Germline assignment: CDR1 SGHRS and CDR2 YFSETQ. The CDR3 region is CASSLGREGYEQYF. CDR3 bases: TGCGCCAGCAGCTTGGGGCGGGAGGGCTACGAGCAGTACTTC.

The CDR3 region has the DNA TGTGCCAGCGAGCTCATAGGCAGGGGAGGAACTGAAGCTTTCTTT. This codes for CASELIGRGGTEAFF. V and J are TRBV7-2 and TRBJ1-1, with D perhaps matching TRBD1 (6 bases). Per germline, CDR1 SGHTA and CDR2 FQGNSA. CDR3 length equals 15 residues. The V and J ends lost 8 bases and 5 bases respectively, with 21 bases between them. The full variable domain, with the rest looked up from reference TRBV7-2 and TRBJ1-1, is GAGVSQSPSNKVTEKGKDVELRCDPISGHTALYWYRQSLGQGLEFLIYFQGNSAPDKSGLPSDRFSAERTGGSVSTLTIQRTQQEDSAVYLCASELIGRGGTEAFFGQGTRLTVV.

The rearrangement uses TRBV2 and TRBJ2-1, with a weak D call TRBD2 (5 bases). Trimming removed 6 bases at V and 6 bases at J, with 15 bases between. This CDR3 spans 14 amino acids. Germline values: CDR1 SNHLY, CDR2 FYNNEI. The CDR3 coding sequence is TGTGCCAGCAGCCTTGGACCGGGGTCCAATGAGCAGTTCTTC. It yields the protein CASSLGPGSNEQFF. Supplemented by reference TRBV2 and TRBJ2-1, the full variable domain reads EPEVTQTPSHQVTQMGQEVILRCVPISNHLYFYWYRQILGQKVEFLVSFYNNEISEKSEIFDDQFSVERPDGSNFTLKIRSTKLEDSAMYFCASSLGPGSNEQFFGPGTRLTVL.

The chain uses TRBV7-2 and TRBJ2-5; D not certain. The germline CDR1 and CDR2 sequences are SGHTA and FQGNSA. Trimming removed 5 bases at V and 1 base at J, with 8 bases between. The CDR3 spans 13 residues. The CDR3 loop reads CASSPPGQETQYF. CDR3 nucleotides: TGTGCCAGCAGCCCCCCCGGCCAAGAGACCCAGTACTTC.